A single sample is the source of the 11 T cell receptor beta chains below, sequenced in a study of T cell responses to AZD1222 COVID-19 vaccine (dated by TCRdb to the early 2020s). The library was made by the immunoSEQ multiplex PCR assay. TCRdb holds this immuneACCESS table with in-frame rearrangements only. Some clones are missing; in checked studies, unresolved V genes explain under half, and the rest has no known cause. Recorded for this sample are approximately 150,000 clones; 94% of them occurred a single time. The leading ten clones occupy under 6% of the sample. Explained via the paper, the time point label denotes: about 28 days (+/-7) after the second vaccine dose. This sample comprised peripheral blood, obtained 28 days after the second AZD1222 dose. The origin of the receptors is an adult who received the AZD1222 COVID-19 vaccine.

The J gene is TRBJ2-3, the V gene TRBV7-2; no reliable D call. This CDR3 region has 11 residues. In germline, CDR1 is SGHTA, CDR2 FQGNSA. Trimming removed 4 bases at V and 6 bases at J, with 5 bases between. CDR3 region: CASSSLDTQYF. CDR3 DNA: TGTGCCAGCAGCTCTTTGGATACGCAGTATTTT.

CDR3 sequence reads: CASTDRDFTEAFF. The DNA for the CDR3 is TGTGCCAGCACCGACAGGGACTTCACTGAAGCTTTCTTT. The J gene is TRBJ1-1, the V gene TRBV7-9, with 7 bases lining up with TRBD1. V lost 7 bases, J lost 4 bases, and 6 bases stayed unmatched. The CDR3 is 13 residues long. The germline gives CDR1 SEHNR, CDR2 FQNEAQ (reference sequence).

The gene calls are TRBV7-8 and TRBJ2-7; 9 positions match TRBD2. CDR1 SGHVS and CDR2 FQNEAQ come from the germline V gene. The CDR3 has 16 residues. V shed 5 bases, J shed 6 bases, and the junction held 14 bases outside the gene matches. This CDR3 is CASSSELGGRASEQYF. CDR3 coding DNA: TGTGCCAGCAGCAGTGAATTGGGCGGGAGGGCCTCCGAGCAGTACTTC.

In nucleotides, the CDR3 is TGTGCCAGCAGTACTGACAGGGGTAATGAAAAACTGTTTTTT. Its protein is CASSTDRGNEKLFF. The V gene is TRBV2, the J gene TRBJ1-4; 8 nucleotides align to TRBD1. J gave up 4 bases and V 5 bases, and 3 bases lay outside the gene matches. The CDR3 extends over 14 amino acids. Germline lookup yields CDR1 SNHLY and CDR2 FYNNEI.

J is TRBJ1-4 and V is TRBV18, with D perhaps TRBD1 (6 bases). Per germline, CDR1 KGHSH and CDR2 LQKENI. Trimming removed 4 bases at V and 7 bases at J, with 13 bases between. This CDR3 comprises 14 residues. For the CDR3, the DNA is TGTGCCAGCTCACAACAGGGCCCAGGTGAAAAACTGTTTTTT. Its translation: CASSQQGPGEKLFF.

This chain uses TRBV12-3 or TRBV12-4 with TRBJ1-2; TRBD1 aligns across 7 bases. The trim removed 6 bases at V and 8 bases at J, leaving 9 bases unmatched. The CDR3 is made up of 13 amino acids. In nucleotides, the CDR3 is TGTGCCAGCAGGGAAACAGGGGCTCTGGGCTACACCTTC. Its protein is CASRETGALGYTF.

The CDR3: CASRGTTNTGELFF. Written as DNA, the CDR3 is TGCGCCAGCAGAGGGACTACCAACACCGGGGAGCTGTTTTTT. V is TRBV5-1 and J is TRBJ2-2; 7 bases align to TRBD2. Germline lookup yields CDR1 SGHRS and CDR2 YFSETQ. V shed 5 bases and J 2 bases; nucleotides not matched to a gene: 3. This CDR3 has 14 amino acids.

This chain uses TRBV9 with TRBJ2-2; D uncertain. The germline gives CDR1 SGDLS, CDR2 YYNGEE. Trimming took off 5 bases at V and 4 bases at J, with 15 bases between the two ends. The CDR3 sequence is 15 residues long. CDR3 sequence (DNA): TGTGCCAGCAGGGTTGGGCTAGTTGGCACCGGGGAGCTGTTTTTT. Amino acid sequence: CASRVGLVGTGELFF.

The chain has TRBV28 and TRBJ1-1; TRBD1 is a possible D gene (5 bases). Germline V gene lookup returns CDR1 MDHEN and CDR2 SYDVKM. The CDR3 totals 12 residues. V was pared by 6 bases and J by 1 base, with 6 bases between. As DNA, the CDR3 is TGTGCCAGCAGAGGACAGAACACTGAAGCTTTCTTT. This translates into CASRGQNTEAFF.

This chain uses TRBV7-8 with TRBJ2-3; D possibly matches TRBD1 or TRBD2 (5 bases each). The CDR3 consists of 15 residues. Trimming took off 2 bases at V and 4 bases at J, with 13 bases between the two ends. Germline V CDR1 and CDR2: SGHVS, FQNEAQ. Here the CDR3 reads CASSLLLPGPDTQYF. CDR3 DNA sequence: TGTGCCAGCAGCTTACTTCTACCGGGGCCAGATACGCAGTATTTT.

The CDR3 loop is CASSNPNLNTEAFF. The CDR3 bases are TGTGCCAGCAGTAATCCGAACTTGAACACTGAAGCTTTCTTT. The rearrangement joins TRBV25-1 to TRBJ1-1; no clear D gene. V shed 5 bases and J shed 0 bases, with 10 bases lying between them. Germline lookup yields CDR1 MGHDK and CDR2 SYGVNS. The CDR3 loop spans 14 amino acids.